One and the same sample provided the 26 T cell receptor beta chains below, sequenced in a study of CD8 T cells in ankylosing spondylitis. TCRdb fed the 5' RACE reads into MiXCR, producing one record per CDR3 protein. This table holds about 240,000 distinct CDR3 sequences, around 7.8% found once. Material: blood, either unsorted or a sorted T cell fraction (not recorded which). Every receptor here comes from a male donor with ankylosing spondylitis or in good health (not recorded which).

This chain links TRBV12-1 with TRBJ2-1; the table's D call, TRBD1, has no DNA check behind it. TRBV12-1 is labeled a pseudogene. The CDR3 consists of 17 residues. The CDR3 bases are TGTGCCATGAGCCTGGGACAGGGAAGCCACTCCTACAATGAGCAGTTCTTC. It encodes CAMSLGQGSHSYNEQFF.

This clonotype was counted ten times or more. DNA for the CDR3: TGTGCCAGCACCTTTAGATCGAACACTGAAGCTTTCTTT. Protein product: CASTFRSNTEAFF. This chain joins TRBV7-9 and TRBJ1-1, with no clear D. V was cut by 7 bases and J by 1 base, with 10 bases left in between. The CDR3 sequence is 13 residues long. CDR1 is SEHNR, CDR2 FQNEAQ, per germline (reference sequence).

This clonotype appeared many times. The chain links TRBV20-1 to TRBJ2-3, with D hard to call. Germline loops: CDR1 DFQATT, CDR2 SNEGSKA (reference sequence). The CDR3 has 11 amino acids. V was shortened by 4 bases and J by 4 bases, with 6 bases between the two germline ends. The CDR3 sequence is CSAKAADTQYF. CDR3 DNA sequence: TGCAGTGCTAAAGCTGCAGATACGCAGTATTTT.

As for this clonotype: This may come from a read error, since a much larger clone is one base off. V is TRBV7-2 and J is TRBJ2-5; 7 bases align to TRBD1. The germline V gene encodes CDR1 SGHTA and CDR2 FQGNSA. CDR3 length: 14 residues. CDR3: CASSLEYTGETRYF. As DNA, the CDR3 is TGTGCCAGCAGCTTAGAGTATACAGGGGAGACCCGGTACTTC.

This clonotype has a count of ten or more. The chain combines TRBV4-1 with TRBJ1-2, with D tentatively TRBD1 (6 bases). V dropped 2 bases and J dropped 4 bases, with 11 bases sitting between them. The germline CDR1 and CDR2 sequences are MGHRA and YSYEKL. CDR3 size: 14 residues. CDR3: CASSQLGASYGYTF. Written as DNA, the CDR3 is TGCGCCAGCAGCCAATTGGGGGCATCCTATGGCTACACCTTC.

This clonotype came up many times. This rearrangement joins TRBV20-1 to TRBJ1-1, with a tentative D call TRBD1 (6 bases). CDR1 is DFQATT and CDR2 is SNEGSKA in the germline V gene (reference sequence). This CDR3 has 13 amino acids. Deletions cut 2 bases from V and 3 bases from J, with 10 bases between. CDR3 sequence: CSARLQGYTEAFF. CDR3 DNA sequence: TGCAGTGCTAGACTACAGGGCTACACTGAAGCTTTCTTT.

This clonotype occurred many times. The rearrangement joins TRBV5-6 to TRBJ2-1; D tentatively fits TRBD1 or TRBD2 (7 bases each). The CDR3 covers 18 residues. Trimming took off 4 bases at V and 4 bases at J, with 24 bases between the two ends. CDR1 SGHDT and CDR2 YYEEEE come from the germline V gene. CDR3 sequence: CASSHSHPGGALYNEQFF. The CDR3 DNA reads as TGTGCCAGCAGCCACTCTCACCCAGGGGGGGCCCTTTACAATGAGCAGTTCTTC. The variable domain in full, completed from reference TRBV5-6 and TRBJ2-1, reads DAGVTQSPTHLIKTRGQQVTLRCSPKSGHDTVSWYQQALGQGPQFIFQYYEEEERQRGNFPDRFSGHQFPNYSSELNVNALLLGDSALYLCASSHSHPGGALYNEQFFGPGTRLTVL.

The CDR3 is CASSQGRGEQFF. In DNA, the CDR3 is TGCGCCAGCAGCCAAGGGCGGGGCGAGCAGTTCTTC. This chain uses TRBV4-3 with TRBJ2-1; D may be TRBD2 (6 bases). This CDR3 region has 12 residues. The germline V gene has CDR1 LGHNA and CDR2 YSLEER. Trimming left V 1 base short and J 10 bases short, with 8 bases between.

Many counts were recorded for this clonotype. The chain joins TRBV4-1 to TRBJ2-5; D is uncertain. The CDR3 extends over 14 amino acids. The germline CDR1 and CDR2 sequences are MGHRA and YSYEKL. Trimming cost V 1 base and J 2 bases, with 8 bases left between them. The CDR3 reads CASSQGPSQETQYF. The DNA for the CDR3 is TGCGCCAGCAGCCAAGGTCCCAGTCAAGAGACCCAGTACTTC.

This clonotype was counted ten times or more. This chain links TRBV7-2 with TRBJ2-3, with unresolved D. Germline-derived CDR1 and CDR2 are SGHTA and FQGNSA. V was trimmed by 8 bases and J by 0 bases, leaving 15 bases between them. The CDR3 length is 15 residues. The CDR3 reads CASSLMTSSTDTQYF. DNA for the CDR3: TGTGCCAGCTCCCTTATGACTTCTAGCACAGATACGCAGTATTTT.

This clonotype has ten or more counts. The chain carries TRBV20-1 and TRBJ2-1, with 8 bases identical to TRBD2. The CDR3 length is 14 residues. The germline V gene has CDR1 DFQATT and CDR2 SNEGSKA (reference sequence). Trimming at V came to 1 base and at J to 5 bases, leaving 4 bases not matched to a gene. Written as DNA, the CDR3 is TGCAGTGCTAGAGTTCGAGCGGGAGACAATGAGCAGTTCTTC. Residues: CSARVRAGDNEQFF.

The chain uses TRBV20-1 and TRBJ1-1; D is perhaps TRBD1 (5 bases). There are 15 residues in the CDR3. V lost 0 bases, J lost 4 bases, and 15 bases lay in between. Germline V gene lookup returns CDR1 DFQATT and CDR2 SNEGSKA (reference sequence). This CDR3 reads CSAREISLGVTEAFF. The CDR3 region has the DNA TGCAGTGCTAGAGAAATTTCACTGGGGGTCACTGAAGCTTTCTTT.

The J gene is TRBJ1-1, the V gene TRBV6-6; D gene uncertain. The germline gives CDR1 MNHNY, CDR2 SVGAGI (reference sequence). The CDR3 has 11 residues. The germline V and J ends were trimmed by 0 bases and 10 bases, with 6 bases remaining between them. The CDR3 loop is CASSYSIGAFF. CDR3 sequence (DNA): TGTGCCAGCAGTTACTCGATTGGAGCTTTCTTT.

This clonotype was detected many times. The chain employs TRBV4-1 and TRBJ1-4, with D perhaps matching TRBD1 (5 bases). V was trimmed by 1 base and J by 8 bases, leaving 8 bases between them. Germline V lookup: CDR1 MGHRA, CDR2 YSYEKL. This CDR3 has 13 amino acids. CDR3 sequence: CASSQGTLEKLFF. In DNA, the CDR3 is TGCGCCAGCAGCCAAGGGACATTAGAAAAACTGTTTTTT.

This chain joins TRBV12-3 or TRBV12-4 and TRBJ2-3, with 8 nucleotides matching TRBD2. The CDR3 runs to 15 residues. Trimming at V came to 6 bases and at J to 1 base, leaving 6 bases not matched to a gene. CDR3 in amino acids: CASSRKRGRTDTQYF. The CDR3 DNA reads as TGTGCCAGCAGCCGAAAGCGGGGGCGCACAGATACGCAGTATTTT.

This clonotype has just a few counts. CDR3 amino acids: CASSNPTSGNEQFF. The CDR3, as DNA: TGTGCCAGCAGCAACCCGACTAGCGGTAATGAGCAGTTCTTC. The V and J genes are TRBV5-5 and TRBJ2-1, with 9 bases that match TRBD2. This CDR3 has 14 amino acids. With V trimmed by 4 bases and J by 7 bases, 6 bases remained unmatched. The germline V gene encodes CDR1 SGHKS and CDR2 YYEKEE (reference sequence).

This clonotype has a count of ten or more. V usage is TRBV6-5 and J usage is TRBJ2-7; no firm D call. CDR1 and CDR2 (germline): MNHEY, SVGAGI. Trimming removed 0 bases from V and 5 bases from J, with 11 bases in between. This CDR3 comprises 14 residues. DNA for the CDR3: TGTGCCAGCAGTTACTCAGGGTTTGGTCACGAGCAGTACTTC. Its protein product is CASSYSGFGHEQYF.

The chain recombines TRBV9 with TRBJ2-5; 9 positions agree with TRBD2. V lost 0 bases and J lost 5; bases outside the gene matches: 8. CDR1 and CDR2 (germline): SGDLS, YYNGEE. The CDR3 runs to 16 residues. For the CDR3, the DNA is TGTGCCAGCAGCGTAGCCCCGGGACTAGCTGGGGAGACCCAGTACTTC. It translates to CASSVAPGLAGETQYF.

This clonotype was detected ten times or more. This chain uses TRBV6-5 with TRBJ2-2; D is uncertain. This CDR3 spans 14 amino acids. Per germline, CDR1 MNHEY and CDR2 SVGAGI. Trimming took off 1 base at V and 2 bases at J, with 5 bases between the two ends. The CDR3 DNA sequence: TGTGCCAGCAGTTACTACGAAAACACCGGGGAGCTGTTTTTT. Its translation: CASSYYENTGELFF.

This clonotype was detected only a few times. The chain has TRBV7-2 and TRBJ2-1, with 9 nucleotides matching TRBD2. Trimming took 3 bases from V and 4 from J; bases not matched to a gene: 4. The CDR3 is made up of 15 amino acids. CDR1 is SGHTA, CDR2 FQGNSA, per germline. The CDR3 spells CASSFGLAGYNEQFF. CDR3 in DNA: TGTGCCAGCAGCTTTGGGCTAGCGGGGTACAATGAGCAGTTCTTC.

This clonotype was recorded many times. The chain recombines TRBV20-1 with TRBJ2-3, with 7 bases fitting TRBD1. The germline gives CDR1 DFQATT, CDR2 SNEGSKA (reference sequence). V was clipped by 0 bases and J by 5 bases; unmatched bases: 14. The CDR3 runs to 17 residues. The CDR3, as DNA: TGCAGTGCTAGAGATGGTACAGGGGCCGTTTCTAAAGATACGCAGTATTTT. Translation: CSARDGTGAVSKDTQYF.

This clonotype was seen at least ten times. The chain carries TRBV12-3 or TRBV12-4 and TRBJ1-4; unclear D gene. V lost 5 bases, J lost 5 bases, and 6 bases lay in between. This CDR3 is 12 amino acids long. Here the CDR3 reads CASSPGNEKLFF. The CDR3 DNA is TGTGCCAGCAGTCCGGGGAATGAAAAACTGTTTTTT.

This clonotype has ten or more counts. This chain joins TRBV20-1 and TRBJ2-3, with D perhaps TRBD1 (6 bases). Germline-derived CDR1 and CDR2 are DFQATT and SNEGSKA (reference sequence). V shed 3 bases and J shed 7 bases, with 14 bases lying between them. CDR3 length equals 13 residues. The CDR3 sequence: CSASGQGRYTQYF. CDR3 bases: TGCAGTGCTAGTGGCCAGGGGAGATATACGCAGTATTTT.

This clonotype has a count of ten or more. This chain joins TRBV19 and TRBJ2-1; the D gene is possibly TRBD2 (7 bases). This CDR3 spans 17 amino acids. Germline loops: CDR1 LNHDA, CDR2 SQIVND (reference sequence). Trimming removed 3 bases from V and 7 bases from J, with 22 bases in between. The CDR3 nucleotides are TGTGCCAGTAGTATCCTCAGGGGAGAGGGAGGGCGGAATGAGCAGTTCTTC. Encoded protein: CASSILRGEGGRNEQFF.

There are many counts of this clonotype. The genes are TRBV5-5 and TRBJ1-5; D is undetermined. This CDR3 has 14 amino acids. The germline CDR1 and CDR2 sequences are SGHKS and YYEKEE (reference sequence). Trimming left V 2 bases short and J 6 bases short, with 12 bases between. This chain's CDR3 is CASSFKGSGQPQHF. The CDR3 DNA follows: TGTGCCAGCAGCTTTAAGGGAAGCGGTCAGCCCCAGCATTTT.

This clonotype was recorded many times. The rearrangement joins TRBV3-1 to TRBJ1-5; no reliable D call. The V gene's germline CDR1 is LGHDT and CDR2 YNNKEL (reference sequence). With 3 bases removed from V and 13 bases from J, the gap between germline ends came to 10 bases. The CDR3 totals 11 residues. CDR3 sequence reads: CASSQGTQQHF. CDR3 DNA sequence: TGTGCCAGCAGCCAGGGTACCCAGCAGCATTTT.